The TCR beta chain described here comes from a study of CD8 T cells in Susac syndrome. This clonotype was counted once. The ends lost 2 bases at V and 1 base at J; junction bases unmatched: 3. The CDR3 runs 14 residues. CDR1 and CDR2 from the germline V gene are DFQATT and SNEGSKA (reference sequence). When the RNA was reverse transcribed, random hexamers were used with an input of about 0.45 to 1 ug. MiXCR, applied by TCRdb to the immunoSEQ multiplex PCR reads, yields one record per CDR3 protein. The profile shows approximately 260,000 distinct CDR3 sequences, 96% of them singletons. The diagnostic criteria were recently defined, and patients with Susac syndrome met them for definite or probable disease. While CD8+ and CD4+ T cells were isolated negatively, TEMRA cells were enriched by FACS.

This TCR was recovered from a human donor with Susac syndrome. The rearrangement links TRBV20-1 to TRBJ1-1; 8 bases map to TRBD1. The sample taken for sequencing was CD4+ T cells from PBMCs. The CDR3 nucleotides read TGCAGTGCTAGAAGACAGGGGCCGAACACTGAAGCTTTCTTT. Translated: CSARRQGPNTEAFF.